This T cell receptor (beta chain) was sequenced in a study of cytomegalovirus exposure and HLA in healthy donors. This CDR3 spans 15 amino acids. Germline V gene sequence: CDR1 SGHVS, CDR2 FNYEAQ. With 5 bases clipped from V and 5 bases from J, the junction kept 6 bases outside the gene matches. It was with 60 Vbeta and 13 Jbeta primers that the PCR ran. TCRdb keeps only in-frame clones here, not all; method: immunoSEQ multiplex PCR. Of around 160,000 clones in the sample, around three quarters were seen once. With respect to this clone: Its antigen is as yet unknown.

Study results and limitations: There were some V segments, including TRBV6-2 and TRBV6-3, excluded as indistinguishable.

The chain uses TRBV7-6 and TRBJ2-3; 11 bases align to TRBD1. The sequencing sample was made of PBMCs. The TCR was taken from a man in his forties or fifties in good health and CMV-seropositive. The CDR3 DNA follows: TGTGCCAGCAGCCCGGACAGGGGGCCTGGAGATACGCAGTATTTT. Amino acids: CASSPDRGPGDTQYF.